One and the same sample provided the 27 T cell receptor beta chains below, sequenced in a study of post-analysis software for immune sequencing data. Their cognate antigens are unknown. General observations from the study: When patients were compared with controls, four or five TRBV segments were more frequent, TRBV5-6, TRBV5-1 and TRBV20-1 among them.

Unique molecular identifiers tagged the TCR beta cDNA libraries. MiXCR, run by TCRdb on the PCR reads, gives a single entry per CDR3 protein. Of more than 500,000 distinct CDR3 sequences listed, 34% are singletons. The sequencing sample was made of blood. Receptors were obtained from a girl aged 2-17 years with multiple sclerosis.

This clonotype was seen more than once but under ten times. The V call is TRBV29-1, the J call TRBJ2-5; 9 bases fit TRBD2. V was pared by 6 bases and J by 4 bases, with 9 bases of the junction left unmatched. CDR1 and CDR2 from the germline V gene are SQVTM and ANQGSEA. The CDR3 is made up of 14 amino acids. CDR3 region: CSVTSGGLGETQYF. CDR3 coding DNA: TGCAGCGTAACGAGCGGGGGGTTGGGAGAGACCCAGTACTTC.

This chain connects TRBV11-2 to TRBJ1-1; TRBD1 aligns across 10 bases. The length of the CDR3 is 15 residues. The V gene's germline CDR1 is SGHAT and CDR2 FQNNGV. V gave up 5 bases and J gave up 3 bases; unmatched junction bases: 6. The CDR3 sequence: CASSPWTGGDTEAFF. CDR3 DNA sequence: TGTGCCAGCAGCCCGTGGACAGGGGGGGACACTGAAGCTTTCTTT. The full variable domain, rest sourced from reference TRBV11-2 and TRBJ1-1, is EAGVAQSPRYKIIEKRQSVAFWCNPISGHATLYWYQQILGQGPKLLIQFQNNGVVDDSQLPKDRFSAERLKGVDSTLKIQPAKLEDSAVYLCASSPWTGGDTEAFFGQGTRLTVV.

This clonotype was counted a few times. The V gene is TRBV7-9, the J gene TRBJ1-2; D unresolved. Looked up from germline, CDR1 is SEHNR and CDR2 is FQNEAQ (reference sequence). This CDR3 is 13 amino acids long. V was trimmed by 4 bases and J by 3 bases, leaving 9 bases between them. Here the CDR3 DNA reads TGTGCCAGCAGCTCCGAGAAAGACTATGGCTACACCTTC. This codes for CASSSEKDYGYTF.

This clonotype was recorded a few times. The rearrangement uses TRBV12-3 or TRBV12-4 and TRBJ1-2; D is possibly TRBD1 (5 bases). The CDR3 totals 16 residues. Trimming cost V 5 bases and J 2 bases, with 18 bases left between them. In nucleotides, the CDR3 is TGTGCCAGCAGTCCCCTCGGGGGGAAGGCGAACTATGGCTACACCTTC. The encoded protein is CASSPLGGKANYGYTF.

This clonotype was observed a few times. This chain uses TRBV12-3 or TRBV12-4 with TRBJ2-7, with 9 bases fitting TRBD1. With V trimmed by 5 bases and J by 5 bases, 7 bases remained unmatched. The CDR3 has 14 residues. This chain's CDR3 is CASSRDREGDEQYF. CDR3 in DNA: TGTGCCAGCAGTCGGGACAGGGAAGGTGACGAGCAGTACTTC.

This clonotype was seen only a few times. CDR3 bases: TGTGCCAGCAGCCCGGGTCCCGGGGTAGCGGGGAATGAGCAGTTCTTC. Its translation is CASSPGPGVAGNEQFF. The gene calls are TRBV3-1 and TRBJ2-1, with 8 bases identical to TRBD2. Germline loops: CDR1 LGHDT, CDR2 YNNKEL (reference sequence). The CDR3 runs to 16 residues. The V gene end was trimmed by 4 bases and the J gene end by 7 bases; junction bases not matched to a gene: 12.

This chain connects TRBV7-2 to TRBJ2-7; a possible D gene is TRBD1 (6 bases). Looked up from germline, CDR1 is SGHTA and CDR2 is FQGNSA. With 5 bases removed from V and 3 bases from J, the gap between germline ends came to 17 bases. This CDR3 has 15 residues. Here the CDR3 DNA reads TGTGCCAGCAGCCCAGAGTGGGGGCTCATCTACGAGCAGTACTTC. Translating it yields CASSPEWGLIYEQYF.

The chain joins TRBV10-2 to TRBJ2-7, with D possibly being TRBD1 (5 bases). The CDR3 contains 13 residues. Trimming cost V 6 bases and J 1 base, with 10 bases left between them. CDR1 and CDR2 from the germline V gene are WSHSY and SAAADI. The CDR3 nucleotides read TGCGCCAGCAGGCAAACAGGTTCCTACGAGCAGTACTTC. Its protein is CASRQTGSYEQYF.

This clonotype was observed a few times. V usage is TRBV6-5 and J usage is TRBJ1-1; D unclear. The V end was cut by 0 bases, the J end by 4 bases, with 6 bases between. The V gene's germline CDR1 is MNHEY and CDR2 SVGAGI. This CDR3 contains 13 residues. The CDR3 region is CASSYSGLTEAFF. In nucleotides, the CDR3 is TGTGCCAGCAGTTACTCCGGCCTCACTGAAGCTTTCTTT.

V is TRBV5-1 and J is TRBJ1-2; tentatively, D is TRBD1 (5 bases). The ends were cut back, 0 bases at V and 10 bases at J, with 7 bases in the middle. The CDR3 has 11 amino acids. CDR1 and CDR2 from the germline V gene are SGHRS and YFSETQ. The CDR3 coding sequence is TGCGCCAGCAGCTTGGGACAGTTCTACACCTTC. This gives the protein CASSLGQFYTF.

The chain is built from TRBV7-8 and TRBJ2-3; TRBD2 matches at 8 bases. V was clipped by 2 bases and J by 2 bases; unmatched bases: 6. The germline V gene encodes CDR1 SGHVS and CDR2 FQNEAQ. The CDR3 consists of 16 residues. The CDR3 DNA follows: TGTGCCAGCAGCTTATTTCGGGGGGGGGACACAGATACGCAGTATTTT. Its protein product is CASSLFRGGDTDTQYF.

As regards this clonotype: One junction end disagrees with the germline gene, perhaps due to a read error. The V call is TRBV10-3, the J call TRBJ1-5; D is unclear. The CDR3 has 13 residues. Germline V lookup: CDR1 ENHRY, CDR2 SYGVKD. The CDR3 is CVISETRDQPQHF. In nucleotides, the CDR3 is TGTGTCATCAGTGAAACAAGGGATCAGCCCCAGCATTTT.

The genes are TRBV3-1 and TRBJ1-1; TRBD1 might be the D (5 bases). Per the germline V gene, CDR1 is LGHDT and CDR2 is YNNKEL (reference sequence). The CDR3 totals 15 residues. The V gene lost 4 bases and the J gene lost 5 bases, with 17 bases spanning the gap. CDR3 in amino acids: CASSRSEDIGTEAFF. As DNA, the CDR3 is TGTGCCAGCAGCCGCTCGGAGGACATCGGGACTGAAGCTTTCTTT.

This clonotype was recorded at least ten times. The chain has TRBV7-2 and TRBJ2-7, with 7 positions matching TRBD2. This CDR3 has 15 residues. Germline V lookup: CDR1 SGHTA, CDR2 FQGNSA. V trimming: 5 bases; J trimming: 3 bases; junction bases outside the gene matches: 10. For the CDR3, the DNA is TGTGCCAGCAGCCAGAGCCGGACTAGACTCTACGAGCAGTACTTC. Its protein is CASSQSRTRLYEQYF.

For this clonotype: The junction does not match germline at one end; this may be a read error. J is TRBJ2-2 and V is TRBV7-3; D ambiguous. The CDR3 consists of 13 residues. Looked up from germline, CDR1 is SGHTA and CDR2 is FQGTGA. CDR3 DNA: TGTGACAGCAGCCCGAATCTCCCCGGGGAGCTGTTTTTT. Its protein is CDSSPNLPGELFF.

Turning to this clonotype: Just one base apart from a much larger clone, this may be a read error. The J gene is TRBJ2-5, the V gene TRBV12-3 or TRBV12-4; D might be TRBD1 (6 bases). V was shortened by 3 bases and J by 5 bases, with 13 bases between the two germline ends. The CDR3 covers 14 residues. This chain's CDR3 is CASSFNAGVETQYF. DNA of the CDR3: TGTGCCAGCAGTTTTAATGCAGGGGTCGAGACCCAGTACTTC.

The genes are TRBV7-3 and TRBJ2-1; 7 bases fit TRBD2. Trimming cost V 3 bases and J 8 bases; bases outside gene matches: 4. This CDR3 is built from 13 residues. CDR1 and CDR2 (germline): SGHTA, FQGTGA. Here the CDR3 reads CASSFGGGDEQFF. CDR3 DNA sequence: TGTGCCAGCAGCTTTGGTGGGGGGGATGAGCAGTTCTTC.

This chain uses TRBV7-8 with TRBJ2-5; the match to TRBD1 covers 9 bases. CDR3 size: 13 residues. Losses at the gene ends were 5 bases for V and 11 bases for J; bases not matched to a gene: 9. Germline loops: CDR1 SGHVS, CDR2 FQNEAQ. CDR3 residues: CASSTGTGWEQYF. CDR3 DNA sequence: TGTGCCAGCAGCACGGGGACAGGGTGGGAGCAGTACTTC.

This chain connects TRBV2 to TRBJ2-3, with D maybe TRBD2 (7 bases). Germline lookup yields CDR1 SNHLY and CDR2 FYNNEI. The CDR3 has 15 residues. V lost 6 bases to trimming and J lost 5 bases, with 18 bases between them. CDR3 residues: CASSTPGGGGDTQYF. The CDR3 nucleotides are TGTGCCAGCAGCACGCCGGGGGGCGGGGGAGATACGCAGTATTTT.

This clonotype was picked up a small number of times. V usage is TRBV15 and J usage is TRBJ1-4; 7 bases fit TRBD1. CDR1 is LNHNV and CDR2 is YYDKDF in the germline V gene (reference sequence). J was trimmed by 14 bases and V by 6 bases; bases with no gene match: 12. The CDR3 has 13 residues. CDR3 bases: TGTGCCACCAGGGACACAGGGGCCCCTCTCCTGTTTTTT. Its translation is CATRDTGAPLLFF. The full variable domain, with the rest looked up from reference TRBV15 and TRBJ1-4, is DAMVIQNPRYQVTQFGKPVTLSCSQTLNHNVMYWYQQKSSQAPKLLFHYYDKDFNNEADTPDNFQSRRPNTSFCFLDIRSPGLGDTAMYLCATRDTGAPLLFFGSGTQLSVL.

The chain employs TRBV2 and TRBJ1-2, with 12 bases identical to TRBD1. The ends lost 2 bases at V and 8 bases at J; junction bases unmatched: 9. The germline CDR1 and CDR2 sequences are SNHLY and FYNNEI. CDR3 length: 16 amino acids. The DNA for the CDR3 is TGTGCCAGCAGTGAATTCGTGGGACAGGGGGCGGAGGGCTACACCTTC. Translated, it gives CASSEFVGQGAEGYTF.

This clonotype was seen ten or more times. The chain uses TRBV2 and TRBJ2-1, with a tentative D call TRBD2 (6 bases). Trimming removed 1 base at V and 0 bases at J, with 7 bases between. CDR1 and CDR2 (germline): SNHLY, FYNNEI. The CDR3 loop spans 15 amino acids. This CDR3 reads CASSEGGGSYNEQFF. The DNA for the CDR3 is TGTGCCAGCAGTGAAGGGGGAGGCTCCTACAATGAGCAGTTCTTC.

The sample holds a few counts of this clonotype. V gene TRBV5-1 combines with J gene TRBJ2-7; 9 nucleotides line up with TRBD1. The CDR3 is made up of 15 amino acids. V was pared by 9 bases and J by 5 bases, with 15 bases of the junction left unmatched. CDR1 is SGHRS, CDR2 YFSETQ, per germline. The CDR3 region has the DNA TGCGCCACCAGAAACCCGGGACAGGGTACTGACGAGCAGTACTTC. Its protein product is CATRNPGQGTDEQYF.

This clonotype was counted a few times. The CDR3 is CASSYSVEGPIAKNIQYF. For the CDR3, the DNA is TGTGCCAGCAGTTACTCGGTAGAGGGGCCCATAGCCAAAAACATTCAGTACTTC. The chain carries TRBV6-5 and TRBJ2-4; D might be TRBD1 or TRBD2, each matching 5 bases. Between the trimmed V and J ends, which lost 0 bases and 0 bases, there was a span of 15 bases. Per germline, CDR1 MNHEY and CDR2 SVGAGI. This CDR3 contains 18 residues.

Note on this clonotype: An end of the junction does not agree with germline; a read error may underlie this. The gene calls are TRBV20-1 and TRBJ2-2, with D perhaps TRBD2 (5 bases). The V gene's germline CDR1 is DFQATT and CDR2 SNEGSKA (reference sequence). The CDR3 has 14 amino acids. The CDR3 loop is CSARDGRDTGERFF. The DNA of the CDR3 is TGCAGTGCTAGAGATGGCCGAGACACCGGGGAGCGGTTTTTT.

The chain has TRBV20-1 and TRBJ2-3; no definite D call. CDR3 length: 15 amino acids. The V gene's germline CDR1 is DFQATT and CDR2 SNEGSKA (reference sequence). The germline V and J ends were trimmed by 6 bases and 0 bases, with 16 bases remaining between them. The CDR3 sequence: CSAPRQDFSTDTQYF. The CDR3 region has the DNA TGCAGTGCACCTCGACAAGACTTTAGCACAGATACGCAGTATTTT.

This clonotype was counted only a few times. J is TRBJ2-7 and V is TRBV5-1, with 8 positions matching TRBD1. CDR1 SGHRS and CDR2 YFSETQ come from the germline V gene. V dropped 3 bases and J dropped 3; count of bases not matched to a gene: 5. The CDR3 runs to 14 residues. Written as DNA, the CDR3 is TGCGCCAGCAGCTCTCGGGACAGGATCTACGAGCAGTACTTC. Translation gives CASSSRDRIYEQYF.